These 26 T cell receptor beta chains were sequenced from one sample in a study of blood T cell repertoires in COVID-19. Some clones are missing from TCRdb's copy, which holds only in-frame ones; the method was immunoSEQ multiplex PCR. The table records fewer than 180,000 clones, approximately 88% of them present only once. Sequencing input: peripheral blood. The source of these receptors is a man in his 70s with acute or convalescent COVID-19.

The chain links TRBV30 to TRBJ1-5, with no clear D. Trimming cost V 1 base and J 0 bases, with 7 bases left between them. CDR1 and CDR2 from the germline V gene are GTSNPN and SVGIG (reference sequence). The CDR3 sequence is 14 residues long. For the CDR3, the DNA is TGTGCCTGGAGTGGCGGCTATAGCAATCAGCCCCAGCATTTT. The encoded protein is CAWSGGYSNQPQHF. Combining the CDR3 with reference TRBV30 and TRBJ1-5 gives the whole variable domain SQTIHQWPATLVQPVGSPLSLECTVEGTSNPNLYWYRQAAGRGLQLLFYSVGIGQISSEVPQNLSASRPQDRQFILSSKKLLLSDSGFYLCAWSGGYSNQPQHFGDGTRLSIL.

CDR3 sequence: CASRGQGASPLHF. Here the CDR3 DNA reads TGTGCCAGCAGGGGACAGGGGGCTTCACCCCTCCACTTT. This rearrangement joins TRBV2 to TRBJ1-6; 12 bases match TRBD1. The V gene end was trimmed by 6 bases and the J gene end by 9 bases; junction bases not matched to a gene: 0. Germline CDR1 and CDR2: SNHLY and FYNNEI. The CDR3 consists of 13 residues.

This clone appeared a single time. The V gene is TRBV30, the J gene TRBJ1-2; TRBD1 is a possible D gene (5 bases). Trimming removed 3 bases at V and 1 base at J, with 15 bases between. Germline CDR1 GTSNPN, CDR2 SVGIG (reference sequence). The CDR3 has 15 residues. The CDR3 DNA reads as TGTGCCTGGAGCCCTGGGACTCTACTTAACTATGGCTACACCTTC. Encoded protein: CAWSPGTLLNYGYTF.

This chain uses TRBV13 with TRBJ1-3, with D unresolved. CDR1 PRHDT and CDR2 FYEKMQ come from the germline V gene (reference sequence). The CDR3 extends over 16 amino acids. V dropped 1 base and J dropped 2 bases, with 12 bases sitting between them. The CDR3 nucleotides read TGTGCCAGCAGCTTAGACCCCCCAGGCCCTGGAAACACCATATATTTT. Amino acids: CASSLDPPGPGNTIYF.

The rearrangement uses TRBV7-8 and TRBJ2-1; 7 positions match TRBD1. Germline CDR1 reads SGHVS; CDR2 reads FQNEAQ. The CDR3 runs to 13 residues. V shed 5 bases and J 8 bases; nucleotides not matched to a gene: 6. The CDR3 sequence is CASSPQGVHEQFF. Here the CDR3 DNA reads TGTGCCAGCAGCCCCCAGGGGGTCCATGAGCAGTTCTTC.

The chain uses TRBV5-1 and TRBJ2-3, with TRBD1 matching 7 bases. V was clipped by 4 bases and J by 0 bases; unmatched bases: 11. Germline V gives CDR1 SGHRS, CDR2 YFSETQ. The CDR3 contains 17 residues. The CDR3 sequence: CASSPGQQFSSTDTQYF. DNA for the CDR3: TGCGCCAGCAGCCCGGGACAGCAGTTCTCTAGCACAGATACGCAGTATTTT.

The chain couples TRBV19 to TRBJ1-4; 12 bases align to TRBD1. Germline CDR1 and CDR2: LNHDA and SQIVND (reference sequence). This CDR3 contains 20 residues. Unmatched junction bases numbered 18, after V lost 8 bases and J lost 2 bases. The CDR3 DNA sequence: TGTGCCAGTCAACCCCATCCCGGGACAGGGGGCGCGGGCACTAATGAAAAACTGTTTTTT. Translation: CASQPHPGTGGAGTNEKLFF.

This clone was seen just once. The rearrangement uses TRBV6-5 and TRBJ2-1; tentatively, D is TRBD2 (5 bases). V was clipped by 0 bases and J by 8 bases, with 14 bases between them. This CDR3 has 15 amino acids. From germline, CDR1 is MNHEY and CDR2 SVGAGI. Here the CDR3 reads CASSYSRAPGHEQFF. CDR3 coding DNA: TGTGCCAGCAGTTACTCGAGGGCCCCGGGTCATGAGCAGTTCTTC.

The J gene is TRBJ1-4, the V gene TRBV23-1; D gene uncertain. TRBV23-1 is annotated as an ORF whose role is uncertain. V lost 2 bases to trimming and J lost 5 bases, with 9 bases between them. This CDR3 is built from 14 residues. The DNA for the CDR3 is TGCGCCAGCAGTCAAGGGCCCCAGAATGAAAAACTGTTTTTT. It is translated as CASSQGPQNEKLFF.

CDR3 in DNA: TGTGCCACCAGTGATCCTAACAGGGGAGAGCTGTTTTTT. Its protein product is CATSDPNRGELFF. The V call is TRBV24-1, the J call TRBJ2-2; 7 nucleotides match TRBD1. The CDR3 length is 13 residues. V shed 3 bases and J 11 bases; nucleotides not matched to a gene: 5. CDR1 KGHDR and CDR2 SFDVKD come from the germline V gene.

CDR3 DNA: TGCAGCGTTATGTCCGGAGGGGTCTACGAGCAGTACTTC. Amino acid sequence: CSVMSGGVYEQYF. The rearrangement joins TRBV29-1 to TRBJ2-7, with D perhaps matching TRBD2 (6 bases). V lost 5 bases to trimming and J lost 3 bases, with 14 bases between them. Germline values: CDR1 SQVTM, CDR2 ANQGSEA. This CDR3 comprises 13 residues.

The chain recombines TRBV28 with TRBJ1-4; tentative D call: TRBD1 (5 bases). There are 17 residues in the CDR3. Germline V gives CDR1 MDHEN, CDR2 SYDVKM. V lost 6 bases to trimming and J lost 3 bases, with 20 bases between them. The CDR3: CASSSLLEGKANEKLFF. CDR3 in DNA: TGTGCCAGCAGCTCCCTCTTGGAGGGGAAGGCTAATGAAAAACTGTTTTTT.

Comment on this clone: Other DNA sequences within the sample encode an identical CDR3. The gene calls are TRBV3-1 (or the pseudogene TRBV3-2) and TRBJ1-5; tentatively, D is TRBD1 (6 bases). Germline loops: CDR1 LGHDT, CDR2 YNNKEL (reference sequence). V was shortened by 0 bases and J by 6 bases, with 6 bases between the two germline ends. This CDR3 has 13 amino acids. The CDR3: CASSQDRGQPQHF. The DNA of the CDR3 is TGTGCCAGCAGCCAAGACAGGGGTCAGCCCCAGCATTTT.

V is TRBV7-3 and J is TRBJ2-1; D is undetermined. Trimming stripped 0 bases from V and 7 bases from J, with 13 bases between. The CDR3 sequence is 15 residues long. Germline loops: CDR1 SGHTA, CDR2 FQGTGA. The DNA of the CDR3 is TGTGCCAGCAGCTTAACCTCCCCCCCCGGGAATGAGCAGTTCTTC. Its translation: CASSLTSPPGNEQFF.

The chain recombines TRBV5-1 with TRBJ2-7; 7 nucleotides align to TRBD1. Germline V lookup: CDR1 SGHRS, CDR2 YFSETQ. The CDR3 totals 15 residues. J gave up 5 bases and V 0 bases, and 8 bases lay outside the gene matches. The CDR3 loop is CASSLVQGDKDEQYF. The CDR3 region has the DNA TGCGCCAGCAGCTTGGTGCAGGGGGATAAGGACGAGCAGTACTTC.

The chain has TRBV11-2 and TRBJ2-6; D possibly corresponds to TRBD2 (6 bases). CDR1 SGHAT and CDR2 FQNNGV come from the germline V gene. Trimming pared 5 bases from V and 2 bases from J, leaving 10 bases between. The CDR3 has 15 residues. CDR3 nucleotides: TGTGCCAGCAGCCTATGGGGGGCTGGGGCCAACGTCCTGACTTTC. Residues: CASSLWGAGANVLTF.

This rearrangement joins TRBV5-4 to TRBJ2-7, with TRBD2 matching 13 bases. Trimming cost V 7 bases and J 5 bases; bases outside gene matches: 15. Germline V gene sequence: CDR1 SGHNT, CDR2 YYREEE (reference sequence). The length of the CDR3 is 17 residues. CDR3 bases: TGTGCCAGCCGAACGGGTGAACTAGCGGGAGGGCCCCACGAGCAGTACTTC. Its protein product is CASRTGELAGGPHEQYF. Filled out from reference TRBV5-4 and TRBJ2-7, the complete variable domain reads ETGVTQSPTHLIKTRGQQVTLRCSSQSGHNTVSWYQQALGQGPQFIFQYYREEENGRGNFPPRFSGLQFPNYSSELNVNALELDDSALYLCASRTGELAGGPHEQYFGPGTRLTVT.

This clone was observed a handful of times. This chain connects TRBV7-9 to TRBJ2-7; TRBD1 matches 7 bases. This CDR3 region has 12 residues. With 4 bases clipped from V and 6 bases from J, the junction kept 3 bases outside the gene matches. Per germline, CDR1 SEHNR and CDR2 FQNEAQ (reference sequence). CDR3 DNA: TGTGCCAGCAGCTACTGGACAGGCGAGCAGTACTTC. The encoded protein is CASSYWTGEQYF. Variable domain in full (rest from reference TRBV7-9 and TRBJ2-7): DTGVSQNPRHKITKRGQNVTFRCDPISEHNRLYWYRQTLGQGPEFLTYFQNEAQLEKSRLLSDRFSAERPKGSFSTLEIQRTEQGDSAMYLCASSYWTGEQYFGPGTRLTVT.

This chain connects TRBV5-4 to TRBJ1-2; D is unclear. The germline CDR1 and CDR2 sequences are SGHNT and YYREEE (reference sequence). Trimming stripped 1 base from V and 4 bases from J, with 11 bases between. This CDR3 is built from 14 residues. The CDR3 protein is CASSLKEAGYGYTF. As DNA, the CDR3 is TGTGCCAGCAGCTTGAAGGAGGCCGGCTATGGCTACACCTTC.

The chain has TRBV6-5 and TRBJ1-5; 7 bases agree with TRBD1. Germline V CDR1 and CDR2: MNHEY, SVGAGI. This CDR3 is built from 16 residues. The trim removed 2 bases at V and 3 bases at J, leaving 7 bases unmatched. This chain's CDR3 is CASSYARDSLNQPQHF. The CDR3 DNA sequence: TGTGCCAGCAGTTACGCGAGGGACAGTCTCAATCAGCCCCAGCATTTT.

V and J are TRBV15 and TRBJ2-7; tentative D call: TRBD1 (6 bases). Per germline, CDR1 LNHNV and CDR2 YYDKDF (reference sequence). Trimming took 6 bases from V and 5 from J, leaving 14 bases between them. This CDR3 has 13 residues. The CDR3 loop reads CATRLQGGNEQYF. CDR3 nucleotide sequence: TGTGCCACCAGGCTACAGGGTGGCAACGAGCAGTACTTC.

This clone was seen just once. V usage is TRBV5-1 and J usage is TRBJ2-7; TRBD1 matches 7 bases. The CDR3 extends over 13 amino acids. V trimming: 1 base; J trimming: 4 bases; junction bases outside the gene matches: 2. Germline-derived CDR1 and CDR2 are SGHRS and YFSETQ. The CDR3 here is CASSLSDRYEQYF. CDR3 coding DNA: TGCGCCAGCAGCTTGTCGGACAGGTACGAGCAGTACTTC.

This rearrangement joins TRBV6-2 or TRBV6-3 to TRBJ2-2; 8 bases are a match to TRBD2. Germline trimming cut 4 bases from V and 4 bases from J; bases unmatched to any gene: 5. Germline CDR1 reads MNHEY; CDR2 reads SVGEGT. The CDR3 sequence is 15 residues long. CDR3 sequence (DNA): TGTGCCAGCAGTTCCAGCGGGGGTACCACCGGGGAGCTGTTTTTT. Translation gives CASSSSGGTTGELFF.

The chain couples TRBV19 to TRBJ1-5; D is unclear. This CDR3 comprises 12 residues. Germline V gene lookup returns CDR1 LNHDA and CDR2 SQIVND (reference sequence). V lost 3 bases, J lost 11 bases, and 11 bases lay in between. The CDR3 DNA reads as TGTGCCAGTAGTATGAGGGATATGGCCCAGCATTTT. It codes for CASSMRDMAQHF.

This chain links TRBV5-1 with TRBJ2-2, with a weak D call TRBD2 (6 bases). Trimming removed 4 bases from V and 5 bases from J, with 12 bases in between. This CDR3 is built from 14 residues. CDR1 is SGHRS, CDR2 YFSETQ, per germline. CDR3 sequence reads: CASSKTGGTGELFF. The CDR3 region has the DNA TGCGCCAGCAGCAAAACAGGAGGGACCGGGGAGCTGTTTTTT.

This chain joins TRBV7-8 and TRBJ2-7, with TRBD2 identical over 11 bases. Germline values: CDR1 SGHVS, CDR2 FQNEAQ. Trimming at V came to 5 bases and at J to 0 bases, leaving 6 bases not matched to a gene. The CDR3 extends over 16 amino acids. Here the CDR3 reads CASSQGTSGGSYEQYF. In DNA, the CDR3 is TGTGCCAGCAGCCAGGGGACTAGCGGAGGCTCCTACGAGCAGTACTTC.